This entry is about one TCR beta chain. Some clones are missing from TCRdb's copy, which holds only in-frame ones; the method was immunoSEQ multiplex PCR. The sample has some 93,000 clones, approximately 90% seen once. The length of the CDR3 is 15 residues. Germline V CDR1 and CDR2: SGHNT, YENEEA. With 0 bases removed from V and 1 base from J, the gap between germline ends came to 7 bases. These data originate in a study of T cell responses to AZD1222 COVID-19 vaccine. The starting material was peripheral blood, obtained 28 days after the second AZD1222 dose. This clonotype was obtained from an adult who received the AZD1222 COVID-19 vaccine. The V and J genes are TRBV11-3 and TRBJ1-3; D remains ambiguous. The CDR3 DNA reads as TGTGCCAGCAGCTTAGACGGATCATCTGGAAACACCATATATTTT. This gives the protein CASSLDGSSGNTIYF.